The TCR beta chain under discussion was sequenced for a study of early T cells in non-severe SARS-CoV-2 infection. Individually, cDNA molecules had unique molecular identifiers attached to them. TCRdb reprocessed the 5' RACE reads with MiXCR, giving one entry per CDR3 protein. The table has tens of thousands of distinct CDR3 sequences, 9% to 15% seen once. CDR1 is MGHRA, CDR2 YSYEKL, per germline. The V end lost 6 bases, the J end lost 4 bases, and 19 bases lay between the germline ends. This CDR3 comprises 17 residues. Here the sequenced sample was whole blood, taken at baseline. The chain carries TRBV4-1 and TRBJ2-6; D is tentatively TRBD1 or TRBD2 (5 bases each). This TCR was recovered from an adult who was a healthcare worker with PCR-confirmed SARS-CoV-2 infection or an uninfected control (not recorded which). The CDR3 reads CASSQGPLVAGANVLTF. DNA of the CDR3: TGCGCCAGCAGTCAGGGACCCCTTGTGGCCGGGGCCAACGTCCTGACTTTC.